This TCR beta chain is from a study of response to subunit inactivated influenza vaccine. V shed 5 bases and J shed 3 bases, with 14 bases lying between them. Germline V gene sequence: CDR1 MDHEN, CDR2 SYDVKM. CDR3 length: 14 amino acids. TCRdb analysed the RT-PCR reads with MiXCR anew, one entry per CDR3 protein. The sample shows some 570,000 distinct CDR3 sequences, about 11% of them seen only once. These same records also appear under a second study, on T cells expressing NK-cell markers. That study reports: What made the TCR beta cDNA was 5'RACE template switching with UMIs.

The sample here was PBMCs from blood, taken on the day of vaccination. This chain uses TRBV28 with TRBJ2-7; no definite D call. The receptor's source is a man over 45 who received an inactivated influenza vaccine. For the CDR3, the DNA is TGTGCCAGCAGTCCTCTAGTGGGCTTCTACGAGCAGTACTTC. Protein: CASSPLVGFYEQYF.